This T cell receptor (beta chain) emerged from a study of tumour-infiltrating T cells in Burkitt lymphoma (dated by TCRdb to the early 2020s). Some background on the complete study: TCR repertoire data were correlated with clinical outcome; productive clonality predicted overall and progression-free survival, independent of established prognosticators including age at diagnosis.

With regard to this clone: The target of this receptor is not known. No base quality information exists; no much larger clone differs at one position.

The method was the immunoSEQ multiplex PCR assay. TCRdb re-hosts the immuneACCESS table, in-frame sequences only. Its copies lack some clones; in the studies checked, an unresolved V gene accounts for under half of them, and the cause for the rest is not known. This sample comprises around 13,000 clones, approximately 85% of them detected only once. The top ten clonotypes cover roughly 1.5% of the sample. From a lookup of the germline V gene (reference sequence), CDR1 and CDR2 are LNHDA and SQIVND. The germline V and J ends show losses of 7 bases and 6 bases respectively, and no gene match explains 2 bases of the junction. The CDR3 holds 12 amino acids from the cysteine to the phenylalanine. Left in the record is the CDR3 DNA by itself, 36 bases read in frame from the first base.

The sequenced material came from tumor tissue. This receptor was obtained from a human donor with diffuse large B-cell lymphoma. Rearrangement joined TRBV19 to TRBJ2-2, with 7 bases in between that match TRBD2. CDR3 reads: CASKAGSGELFF. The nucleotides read TGTGCCAGTAAAGCGGGATCCGGGGAGCTGTTTTTT.